This is a list of T cell receptor beta chains from one sample in a study of T cell changes during pregnancy in multiple sclerosis. The method was immunoSEQ multiplex PCR; TCRdb's version includes in-frame clones alone and lacks a portion of them. The table records tens of thousands of clones, under 90% of them present only once. Material: peripheral blood, obtained in the second trimester of pregnancy. The receptors originated from a female donor in good health, enrolled as a control in a pregnancy study. CDR3s include the opening cysteine and the closing phenylalanine or tryptophan.

V gene	J gene	CDR3 protein
TRBV6-6	TRBJ1-2	CASSTLRLDYGYTF
TRBV19	TRBJ1-1	CASTSKVGPLNTEAFF
TRBV13	TRBJ1-2	CASSPRTDLYGYTF
TRBV29-1	TRBJ2-4	CSVAKGHIAKNIQYF
TRBV28	TRBJ1-6	CASSLDRGHSPLHF
TRBV19	TRBJ2-2	CASSSGSNTGELFF
TRBV2	TRBJ1-1	CASSSDRGGSMNTEAFF
TRBV5-1	TRBJ2-3	CASSLGQYTDTQYF
TRBV30	TRBJ1-5	CAWRRSGDQPQHF
TRBV5-4	TRBJ2-2	CASRTGTSGNTGELFF
TRBV9	TRBJ2-3	CASSVWTGGADTQYF
TRBV5-1	TRBJ2-1	CASSLERGLAGRDEQFF
TRBV7-6	TRBJ2-2	CASSLGGGAPGELFF
TRBV19	TRBJ1-3	CASNPTGTGNTIYF
TRBV13	TRBJ2-2	CAIKQRARLFF
TRBV21-1	TRBJ2-1	CASSPRNEQFF
TRBV4-2	TRBJ1-4	CASSQDRQGGEKLFF
TRBV7-2	TRBJ2-3	CASSLTTSGRDTQYF
TRBV4-1	TRBJ1-2	CASSQLGAGVHGYTF
TRBV6-6	TRBJ1-2	CASSRDRALYGYTF
TRBV10-3	TRBJ1-1	CAMRGGRNEAFF
TRBV25-1	TRBJ2-4	CASSRKVAGGNIQYF
TRBV4-1	TRBJ2-7	CASSPRTTYEQYF
TRBV5-4	TRBJ1-6	CASSYRTGTYNSPLHF
TRBV9	TRBJ1-3	CASSAGTGASLNTIYF
TRBV29-1	TRBJ1-1	CSGGTGLEDSEAFF
TRBV4-3	TRBJ2-1	CASSQGRDNEQFF
TRBV10-3	TRBJ1-5	CAISEFGRGLGNQPQHF
TRBV7-9	TRBJ1-2	CASSGGEENYGYTF
TRBV19	TRBJ1-1	CASRINRGSNTEAFF
TRBV6-5	TRBJ2-3	CASRTRGGTDTQYF
TRBV4-2	TRBJ1-5	CASSHHPRDSNQPQHF
TRBV15	TRBJ2-7	CATSRGLAGSYEQYF
TRBV7-8	TRBJ1-1	CASSLHGTPYTEAFF
TRBV19	TRBJ1-5	CASSRQGRLWSNQPQHF
TRBV5-1	TRBJ2-1	CASSLGGRPNEQFF
TRBV5-4	TRBJ1-2	CASSLFGGERGYTF